This T cell receptor beta chain was observed in a study of T cell responses to AZD1222 COVID-19 vaccine (dated by TCRdb to the early 2020s). Background on the whole study: AZD1222 recipients given second doses at about 4 weeks or at about 12 weeks were pooled, since spike-specific TCR depth and breadth were not found to differ between the two schedules. TCR sequencing was performed for 233 trial participants, of whom 207 were given two doses of AZD1222 and 26 were given two doses of MenACWY control vaccine. Trial participants were enrolled by age into subgroups of 18-55, 56-69 and 70-plus years, and around 150, 28 and 57 TCR-sequenced participants, respectively, were included in these subgroups. Results the study describes overall, beyond this receptor: Conclusions about previously exposed vaccinees were limited because only a handful of AZD1222 recipients were SARS-CoV-2 seropositive at baseline. The whole spike protein was spanned by vaccine-associated CD4 TCRs, and dominant responses were seen in regions 160-218 and 743-854. Most participants were white British and females outnumbered males, and the authors suggested that clonal diversity may have been underestimated. After two AZD1222 doses, both the breadth and the depth of spike-specific TCRs were significantly higher than at day 0 and than in MenACWY recipients. Reportedly, almost half of the unique spike-specific TCRs recognized epitopes lying outside the regions that are mutated in the B.1.351 and B.1.1.7 variants. The 56-69-year group was small, and its depth increase did not reach significance, likely because of low power. No day 14 peak-response samples were available, so repertoires were characterized only after the peak T cell response.

The CDR3 regions of human TCRbeta chains were subjected to immunosequencing. For the original study's pipeline: Repertoire TCRs were matched against a reference library of SARS-CoV-2-specific TCRs generated with the MIRA antigen-specificity platform. Breadth was defined as the fraction of unique TCRs that were SARS-CoV-2-associated. Depth was defined as the fraction of total T cells that were SARS-CoV-2-associated. Using the MIRA data, each spike-specific TCR was mapped to the spike region that the TCR reacts to and placed in a CD4 or CD8 class. Log10-transformed breadth and depth values were compared by one-way ANOVA with Sidak's multiple comparisons tests. TCRdb holds this immuneACCESS table with in-frame rearrangements only. Some clones are missing; in checked studies, unresolved V genes explain under half, and the rest has no known cause. The V and J calls and clone size come from that table; D and trimming were worked out from the DNA. Here the sample has roughly 120,000 clones; around 87% occur a single time. The leading ten clones occupy approximately 1.2% of the sample.

Note on this clone: The antigen this receptor binds is unknown. Nothing much larger sits one base from this clone, and base qualities are not available.

This sample's time point label indicates: baseline before first vaccination. Vaccinee samples came from UK trials COV001 and COV002, including a single-blind randomized controlled phase 2/3 trial of AZD1222 (ChAdOx1 nCoV-19) in healthy adults. For TCRbeta chain sequencing, PBMC samples were collected from trial participants at day 0 and at day 28 after the second dose. The specimen was peripheral blood, collected on day 0 of AZD1222 vaccination. This receptor was obtained from an adult in good health.

The DNA sequence reads TGTGCCAGCAGCGGACAGGGGGGTCTTACATTCCAGCCTGAAGCTTTCTTT. Translated, it reads CASSGQGGLTFQPEAFF. Rearrangement joined TRBV2 to TRBJ1-1; 10 of the junction bases match TRBD1. As encoded in the germline V gene, CDR1 is SNHLY while CDR2 is FYNNEI. The CDR3 measures 17 amino acids from cysteine to phenylalanine. Only the CDR3 region is kept as DNA, spanning 51 bases read in frame from base 1. Unmatched junction bases come to 16, with V trimmed by 6 bases and J by 6 bases.